The following is a T cell receptor (beta chain) sequence with its context. Antigen unknown. One end of the junction is discordant with germline, which a read error may explain. CDR3 size: 14 residues. CDR1 is MNHNS and CDR2 is SASEGT in the germline V gene. TCRdb fed the 5' RACE reads into MiXCR, producing one record per CDR3 protein. The sample holds a few hundred thousand distinct CDR3 sequences, around 24% seen once. These data belong to a study of T-cell memory formation after mild COVID-19. The overall study: TCR clusters showed largely donor specificity.

Regarding the study as a whole: Of the contracting clones, CD4+ ones lay mainly in CM and EM, and CD8+ ones in EMRA.

This chain uses TRBV6-1 with TRBJ2-7; TRBD1 matches 9 bases. This TCR was recovered from an adult woman who had mild COVID-19 (a few samples of this study predate the infection). Cell type and time point are not known. Sequencing was performed on PBMCs or a T cell subset sorted from them (not recorded which). The CDR3 bases are TGTGCCAGCAGCTTGGGGAGTAGAGGACAGGGGAAGTCCTTC. This encodes CASSLGSRGQGKSF.